The 32 T cell receptor beta chains below were found in one sample sequenced in a study of blood T cell repertoires in COVID-19. This table comes from immunoSEQ multiplex PCR, and its TCRdb copy is limited to in-frame clones, with some not included. The sample includes over 200,000 clones, approximately 88% of them seen just once. Sequencing was carried out using peripheral blood. These receptors originate from a human donor in a cohort sampled during active COVID-19.

The chain carries TRBV10-3 and TRBJ1-1, with D perhaps TRBD1 (5 bases). From germline, CDR1 is ENHRY and CDR2 SYGVKD. The CDR3 extends over 15 amino acids. V lost 2 bases, J lost 1 base, and 11 bases lay in between. The CDR3 coding sequence is TGTGCCATCAGTGAGGATAGGGGCGGGAACACTGAAGCTTTCTTT. It encodes CAISEDRGGNTEAFF.

The rearrangement joins TRBV7-9 to TRBJ2-1, with 9 bases identical to TRBD2. Per the germline V gene, CDR1 is SEHNR and CDR2 is FQNEAQ (reference sequence). The CDR3 has 18 amino acids. J was trimmed by 0 bases and V by 1 base; bases with no gene match: 7. The CDR3 coding sequence is TGTGCCAGCAGCTTAGGGCCGGGTAGCGGGGGCTCCTACAATGAGCAGTTCTTC. Translated, it gives CASSLGPGSGGSYNEQFF.

This chain joins TRBV28 and TRBJ1-5, with 8 nucleotides matching TRBD1. CDR3 length: 15 amino acids. Germline lookup yields CDR1 MDHEN and CDR2 SYDVKM. V shed 7 bases and J 4 bases; nucleotides not matched to a gene: 9. The DNA for the CDR3 is TGTGCCAGCACTCCTAGCAGGGGGCGAAATCAGCCCCAGCATTTT. Translation gives CASTPSRGRNQPQHF.

The genes are TRBV4-3 and TRBJ1-1; 9 bases map to TRBD1. Trimming cost V 2 bases and J 6 bases; bases outside gene matches: 10. The CDR3 covers 16 residues. Per germline, CDR1 LGHNA and CDR2 YSLEER. This CDR3 reads CASSQTQGARVSEAFF. In DNA, the CDR3 is TGCGCCAGCAGCCAAACACAGGGGGCGAGGGTCTCTGAAGCTTTCTTT.

The chain combines TRBV30 with TRBJ1-3; 9 nucleotides line up with TRBD1. The CDR3 has 16 amino acids. CDR1 and CDR2 from the germline V gene are GTSNPN and SVGIG (reference sequence). J was trimmed by 4 bases and V by 5 bases; bases with no gene match: 12. CDR3 in amino acids: CAWGELQGARGNTIYF. The CDR3 DNA follows: TGTGCCTGGGGCGAATTACAGGGGGCTAGAGGAAACACCATATATTTT.

V usage is TRBV28 and J usage is TRBJ1-1, with TRBD1 as a possible D gene (5 bases). The CDR3 is 16 residues long. The V gene's germline CDR1 is MDHEN and CDR2 SYDVKM. Trimming took 6 bases from V and 1 from J, leaving 18 bases between them. CDR3 protein: CASRTSWTPWNTEAFF. The CDR3 coding sequence is TGTGCCAGCAGGACATCGTGGACACCCTGGAACACTGAAGCTTTCTTT.

The J gene is TRBJ1-4, the V gene TRBV11-1; D remains ambiguous. The ends were cut back, 5 bases at V and 7 bases at J, with 17 bases in the middle. Germline V gene data show CDR1 as SGHAT and CDR2 as FQDESV (reference sequence). There are 15 residues in the CDR3. DNA for the CDR3: TGTGCCAGCAGCCCACGATCTGGAGAGAGTGAAAAACTGTTTTTT. The encoded protein is CASSPRSGESEKLFF.

The chain uses TRBV29-1 and TRBJ2-7; 11 nucleotides line up with TRBD2. Per germline, CDR1 SQVTM and CDR2 ANQGSEA. The CDR3 has 14 amino acids. V was pared by 7 bases and J by 3 bases, with 8 bases of the junction left unmatched. Here the CDR3 DNA reads TGCAGCGCCTGGGGGGGACTAGCGGACTACGAGCAGTACTTC. Translating gives CSAWGGLADYEQYF.

This clone was detected a few times. This chain joins TRBV2 and TRBJ1-5; D remains unclear. The germline V and J ends were trimmed by 6 bases and 5 bases, with 11 bases remaining between them. The V gene's germline CDR1 is SNHLY and CDR2 FYNNEI. This CDR3 is 13 amino acids long. The CDR3 nucleotides are TGTGCCAGCAGGGTCAACTCCTATCAGCCCCAGCATTTT. Its protein product is CASRVNSYQPQHF.

The chain joins TRBV28 to TRBJ2-3; 9 bases are a match to TRBD2. The V segment lost 6 bases and the J segment 4 bases; nucleotides outside the gene matches: 11. The CDR3 contains 16 residues. Germline V gives CDR1 MDHEN, CDR2 SYDVKM. The CDR3 DNA reads TGTGCCAGCAGCCAGGGACTAGCCAAATGGGCAGATACGCAGTATTTT. This gives the protein CASSQGLAKWADTQYF.

The V gene is TRBV6-6, the J gene TRBJ2-1; TRBD1 matches at 8 bases. V was clipped by 5 bases and J by 1 base; unmatched bases: 7. Germline values: CDR1 MNHNY, CDR2 SVGAGI (reference sequence). CDR3 size: 16 residues. This CDR3 is CASSLPRTGSYNEQFF. As DNA, the CDR3 is TGTGCCAGCAGTCTCCCGAGGACAGGGTCCTACAATGAGCAGTTCTTC.

This chain connects TRBV7-9 to TRBJ1-5; D not resolved. The CDR3 is made up of 12 amino acids. V lost 1 base, J lost 7 bases, and 5 bases lay in between. Germline loops: CDR1 SEHNR, CDR2 FQNEAQ (reference sequence). CDR3 residues: CASSLDGQPQHF. The CDR3 DNA follows: TGTGCCAGCAGCTTAGACGGGCAGCCCCAGCATTTT.

DNA for the CDR3: TGTGCCAGCAGCCAAGGAGGCGGGTCGGCGTTCTTC. Its protein product is CASSQGGGSAFF. V usage is TRBV3-1 (or the pseudogene TRBV3-2) and J usage is TRBJ2-1; a possible D gene is TRBD2 (5 bases). Germline V gives CDR1 LGHDT, CDR2 YNNKEL (reference sequence). The ends were cut back, 1 base at V and 15 bases at J, with 13 bases in the middle. The CDR3 loop spans 12 amino acids.

V and J are TRBV5-1 and TRBJ1-2; D not certain. Between the trimmed V and J ends, which lost 0 bases and 2 bases, there was a span of 11 bases. CDR1 is SGHRS, CDR2 YFSETQ, per germline. The length of the CDR3 is 15 residues. The CDR3 nucleotides are TGCGCCAGCAGCTTGGATCTGTACAACAACTATGGCTACACCTTC. Translating gives CASSLDLYNNYGYTF.

The chain has TRBV19 and TRBJ1-2; 9 nucleotides match TRBD1. CDR1 LNHDA and CDR2 SQIVND come from the germline V gene (reference sequence). Trimming at V came to 3 bases and at J to 5 bases, leaving 7 bases not matched to a gene. The CDR3 is made up of 15 amino acids. CDR3 protein: CASSIFGTGKYGYTF. For the CDR3, the DNA is TGTGCCAGTAGTATCTTCGGGACAGGGAAATATGGCTACACCTTC.

This clone was seen a handful of times. The chain employs TRBV9 and TRBJ2-1, with D unresolved. The CDR3 covers 14 residues. The V and J ends lost 0 bases and 4 bases respectively, with 8 bases between them. CDR1 SGDLS and CDR2 YYNGEE come from the germline V gene. The CDR3 DNA reads as TGTGCCAGCAGCGTAGAAGCTCGATACAATGAGCAGTTCTTC. Its translation is CASSVEARYNEQFF.

The chain employs TRBV9 and TRBJ2-2, with D unresolved. V was pared by 5 bases and J by 0 bases, with 11 bases between. Germline CDR1 is SGDLS and CDR2 is YYNGEE. This CDR3 spans 15 amino acids. The DNA for the CDR3 is TGTGCCAGCAGTACTCATCGCGCGAACACCGGGGAGCTGTTTTTT. It translates to CASSTHRANTGELFF.

This clone appeared once. The chain carries TRBV7-8 and TRBJ2-5; 8 nucleotides line up with TRBD1. The J segment lost 5 bases and the V segment lost 0 bases, leaving 5 bases of the junction unmatched. The CDR3 runs to 15 residues. Per germline, CDR1 SGHVS and CDR2 FQNEAQ. CDR3 nucleotide sequence: TGTGCCAGCAGCTTAGCTTCAGGGGGCGCGGAGACCCAGTACTTC. Residues: CASSLASGGAETQYF.

This chain joins TRBV12-3 or TRBV12-4 and TRBJ1-3; D ambiguous. V lost 7 bases and J lost 2, with 3 bases in between. The CDR3 contains 11 residues. CDR3 bases: TGTGCCAGCACCACTGGAAACACCATATATTTT. As protein: CASTTGNTIYF.

This sequence joins TRBV19 and TRBJ2-7; D gene unclear. Germline V gives CDR1 LNHDA, CDR2 SQIVND (reference sequence). V was clipped by 2 bases and J by 1 base, with 15 bases between them. The CDR3 has 16 residues. The CDR3 sequence is CASSISATLSSYEQYF. CDR3 DNA: TGTGCCAGTAGTATATCGGCGACACTCTCTTCCTACGAGCAGTACTTC.

The chain recombines TRBV4-2 with TRBJ2-7; 9 bases line up with TRBD2. The germline CDR1 and CDR2 sequences are LGHNA and YNFKEQ. The CDR3 is 15 residues long. V was clipped by 0 bases and J by 3 bases; unmatched bases: 3. The CDR3 here is CASSQDPSGVYEQYF. The CDR3 DNA reads TGTGCCAGCAGCCAAGACCCTAGCGGGGTCTACGAGCAGTACTTC.

J is TRBJ1-1 and V is TRBV6-5; D is ambiguous. Germline assignment: CDR1 MNHEY and CDR2 SVGAGI. CDR3 length equals 13 residues. V lost 2 bases and J lost 7, with 11 bases in between. Here the CDR3 reads CASSYEGRDEAFF. The CDR3 region has the DNA TGTGCCAGCAGTTACGAGGGTCGGGATGAAGCTTTCTTT.

The V and J genes are TRBV2 and TRBJ2-2, with D perhaps TRBD2 (6 bases). The CDR3 sequence is 13 residues long. V lost 7 bases and J 4 bases, leaving 10 bases between the germline ends. CDR1 and CDR2 from the germline V gene are SNHLY and FYNNEI. The CDR3 DNA reads TGTGCCAGCAAGGAGGGACCCACCGGGGAGCTGTTTTTT. It translates to CASKEGPTGELFF.

The genes are TRBV14 and TRBJ2-7; possibly TRBD2 for D (5 bases). Germline loops: CDR1 SGHDN, CDR2 FVKESK. Trimming removed 1 base from V and 3 bases from J, with 19 bases in between. The CDR3 totals 17 residues. CDR3: CASSQGYSGSWVYEQYF. CDR3 nucleotides: TGTGCCAGCAGCCAAGGTTACAGCGGTTCTTGGGTCTACGAGCAGTACTTC.

This chain links TRBV10-3 with TRBJ2-7, with 8 positions matching TRBD2. J was trimmed by 0 bases and V by 11 bases; bases with no gene match: 12. The CDR3 totals 15 residues. Germline CDR1 and CDR2: ENHRY and SYGVKD. CDR3 sequence reads: CARPSGGALSYEQYF. Here the CDR3 DNA reads TGTGCCCGACCATCGGGGGGGGCCCTCTCCTACGAGCAGTACTTC.

The V gene is TRBV28, the J gene TRBJ1-2; perhaps TRBD1 as D (6 bases). The ends were cut back, 5 bases at V and 8 bases at J, with 18 bases in the middle. Germline lookup yields CDR1 MDHEN and CDR2 SYDVKM. This CDR3 has 14 amino acids. The DNA for the CDR3 is TGTGCCAGCAGTCCCGCCAGTGGGGGCGCGGGCTACACCTTC. This codes for CASSPASGGAGYTF.

The V and J genes are TRBV18 and TRBJ1-6; a weak D match, TRBD1 (5 bases). Per germline, CDR1 KGHSH and CDR2 LQKENI. CDR3 length equals 16 residues. V lost 1 base and J lost 2, with 9 bases in between. The CDR3 here is CASSPLGPAYNSPLHF. The CDR3 bases are TGTGCCAGCTCACCACTGGGGCCGGCCTATAATTCACCCCTCCACTTT.

The chain carries TRBV6-1 and TRBJ2-7, with TRBD1 matching over 8 bases. Per the germline V gene, CDR1 is MNHNS and CDR2 is SASEGT. CDR3 size: 14 residues. V lost 1 base and J lost 3; bases outside the gene matches: 2. DNA of the CDR3: TGTGCCAGCAGTGAAGGCGGACAGGGCTACGAGCAGTACTTC. It is translated as CASSEGGQGYEQYF.

This clone was detected only a few times. This rearrangement joins TRBV6-5 to TRBJ1-1, with 9 bases fitting TRBD1. V was clipped by 6 bases and J by 12 bases; unmatched bases: 8. CDR3 size: 12 residues. Germline CDR1 is MNHEY and CDR2 is SVGAGI. The CDR3 region is CASRQGDRATFF. The CDR3 region has the DNA TGTGCCAGCAGGCAAGGGGACAGGGCTACTTTCTTT.

The V call is TRBV10-3, the J call TRBJ2-5, with TRBD1 as a possible D gene (6 bases). The germline CDR1 and CDR2 sequences are ENHRY and SYGVKD. V was pared by 1 base and J by 3 bases, with 15 bases between. The CDR3 extends over 16 amino acids. CDR3 coding DNA: TGTGCCATCAGTGAGTTGCCAGGGACAATTAAAGAGACCCAGTACTTC. Its protein is CAISELPGTIKETQYF.

The V call is TRBV27, the J call TRBJ1-2, with D maybe TRBD1 (6 bases). The V gene's germline CDR1 is MNHEY and CDR2 SMNVEV (reference sequence). The CDR3 contains 13 residues. V lost 7 bases and J 4 bases, leaving 13 bases between the germline ends. The CDR3 protein is CASKDRFRYGYTF. The CDR3 DNA follows: TGTGCCAGCAAAGACAGGTTCCGCTATGGCTACACCTTC.

The chain recombines TRBV9 with TRBJ1-4, with unresolved D. The V gene's germline CDR1 is SGDLS and CDR2 YYNGEE. V was cut by 0 bases and J by 2 bases, with 8 bases left in between. This CDR3 has 15 amino acids. The CDR3 coding sequence is TGTGCCAGCAGCGTAGCGCAGGCGACTAATGAAAAACTGTTTTTT. Residues: CASSVAQATNEKLFF. The full variable domain, completed using reference TRBV9 and TRBJ1-4, is DSGVTQTPKHLITATGQRVTLRCSPRSGDLSVYWYQQSLDQGLQFLIQYYNGEERAKGNILERFSAQQFPDLHSELNLSSLELGDSALYFCASSVAQATNEKLFFGSGTQLSVL.